This T cell receptor beta chain is drawn from a study of regulatory T cells in long-lasting Graves disease. Combining iRepertoire HTBI primers with Arm-PCR of CDR3 regions, the authors built TCR beta libraries. One entry per CDR3 protein, called by TCRdb with MiXCR from the multiplex PCR reads. In the table there are about 440,000 distinct CDR3 sequences, about 15% of which are singletons. CDR3 length: 15 residues. With 1 base removed from V and 4 bases from J, the gap between germline ends came to 11 bases. From germline, CDR1 is LNHDA and CDR2 SQIVND (reference sequence). This clonotype was detected only a few times. Specified time point: newly diagnosed GD, antithyroid drugs for less than 3 months. Scientists built the TCR library using RNA that was extracted from PBMCs. These data were also reused for a study on T cells in Graves' hyperthyroidism and ophthalmopathy.

This rearrangement joins TRBV19 to TRBJ2-1; tentative D call: TRBD2 (6 bases). The sequence was obtained from a young woman with Graves disease. The sample consisted of peripheral blood mononuclear cells (PBMCs), taken at new diagnosis, from a patient treated with antithyroid drugs. The CDR3 nucleotides are TGTGCCAGTAGTATAGTACTAGCAGGGTACAATGAGCAGTTCTTC. Encoded protein: CASSIVLAGYNEQFF.